These 15 T cell receptor beta chains originate from one sample sequenced in a study of blood T cell repertoires in COVID-19. Assay used: immunoSEQ multiplex PCR; TCRdb lists only in-frame clones, some missing. The sample contains 200,000 to 250,000 clones, about 84% of which appear only once. The specimen sequenced was peripheral blood. Receptor source: a woman older than 75 with COVID-19, enrolled during active disease.

V usage is TRBV2 and J usage is TRBJ2-3; TRBD2 matches at 11 bases. After removal of 4 bases from V and 14 bases from J, the junction contained 14 bases not matched to a gene. This CDR3 region has 15 residues. Per the germline V gene, CDR1 is SNHLY and CDR2 is FYNNEI. CDR3 protein: CASSGTSGGIRLLYF. The CDR3 DNA reads as TGTGCCAGCAGTGGTACTAGCGGGGGTATACGGCTTTTGTATTTT.

The chain combines TRBV19 with TRBJ1-2; no clear D. This CDR3 contains 14 residues. Trimming cost V 4 bases and J 4 bases, with 13 bases left between them. Germline CDR1 is LNHDA and CDR2 is SQIVND (reference sequence). The CDR3 DNA reads as TGTGCCAGTAGTAGGCAGATCTCACCCTATGGCTACACCTTC. It encodes CASSRQISPYGYTF.

The V and J genes are TRBV7-2 and TRBJ2-2; no clear D. The germline V gene encodes CDR1 SGHTA and CDR2 FQGNSA. This CDR3 has 11 residues. The CDR3 nucleotides are TGTGGAACGGCGGTGTACGGGGAGCTGTTTTTT. Its protein is CGTAVYGELFF.

J is TRBJ1-2 and V is TRBV5-1; TRBD1 aligns across 10 bases. V lost 1 base, J lost 2 bases, and 5 bases stayed unmatched. CDR1 is SGHRS, CDR2 YFSETQ, per germline. The CDR3 has 16 amino acids. The CDR3 loop reads CASSLTPGQGNYGYTF. Written as DNA, the CDR3 is TGCGCCAGCAGCTTGACCCCGGGACAGGGGAACTATGGCTACACCTTC.

The chain couples TRBV7-2 to TRBJ2-7; D is perhaps TRBD1 (6 bases). In germline, CDR1 is SGHTA, CDR2 FQGNSA. This CDR3 is built from 15 residues. Trimming took 5 bases from V and 1 from J, leaving 15 bases between them. This CDR3 is CASSTTGPYSYEQYF. The CDR3 DNA is TGTGCCAGCAGCACGACAGGACCTTATTCCTACGAGCAGTACTTC.

This chain joins TRBV19 and TRBJ1-2, with 11 nucleotides matching TRBD1. The CDR3 sequence is 14 residues long. Germline CDR1 reads LNHDA; CDR2 reads SQIVND (reference sequence). V was pared by 5 bases and J by 2 bases, with 1 base of the junction left unmatched. CDR3 sequence reads: CASSGQGANYGYTF. In DNA form, the CDR3 reads TGTGCCAGTAGTGGACAGGGGGCGAACTATGGCTACACCTTC.

The chain has TRBV27 and TRBJ2-7; possible D gene TRBD2, 6 bases. Germline V CDR1 and CDR2: MNHEY, SMNVEV (reference sequence). This CDR3 is built from 13 residues. V was cut by 3 bases and J by 6 bases, with 12 bases left in between. CDR3 loop: CASSFLGDSEQYF. Written as DNA, the CDR3 is TGTGCCAGCAGTTTTCTTGGGGACTCCGAGCAGTACTTC.

The chain employs TRBV3-1 (or the pseudogene TRBV3-2) and TRBJ2-3; TRBD1 matches 7 bases. The CDR3 covers 15 residues. The J segment lost 3 bases and the V segment lost 5 bases, leaving 8 bases of the junction unmatched. The germline V gene has CDR1 LGHDT and CDR2 YNNKEL (reference sequence). CDR3 amino acids: CASSSGQVLTDTQYF. In nucleotides, the CDR3 is TGTGCCAGCAGCTCCGGACAGGTCCTTACAGATACGCAGTATTTT.

V gene TRBV28 combines with J gene TRBJ1-2, with a weak D call TRBD1 (6 bases). The CDR3 spans 12 residues. Germline V gene data show CDR1 as MDHEN and CDR2 as SYDVKM. Trimming shortened V by 6 bases and J by 3 bases, and 8 bases separated the two germline ends. CDR3 sequence reads: CASRWTDYGYTF. The CDR3, as DNA: TGTGCCAGCAGATGGACAGACTATGGCTACACCTTC.

This CDR3 reads CAISESDIVNEKLFF. The CDR3 DNA is TGTGCCATCAGTGAGTCGGACATAGTTAATGAAAAACTGTTTTTT. V is TRBV10-3 and J is TRBJ1-4, with D tentatively TRBD1 (5 bases). Germline CDR1 and CDR2: ENHRY and SYGVKD. Trimming pared 0 bases from V and 4 bases from J, leaving 9 bases between. The CDR3 spans 15 residues.

J is TRBJ2-5 and V is TRBV24-1, with 10 bases fitting TRBD1. CDR1 is KGHDR, CDR2 SFDVKD, per germline. The junction had 5 bases not matched to a gene; V was cut back by 4 bases and J by 4 bases. This CDR3 contains 15 residues. As DNA, the CDR3 is TGTGCCACCAGTGACACTGGACAGGGGGGAGAGACCCAGTACTTC. Amino acid sequence: CATSDTGQGGETQYF.

The CDR3 reads CASTQQGMDEKLFF. In nucleotides, the CDR3 is TGCGCCAGCACTCAACAGGGGATGGATGAAAAACTGTTTTTT. V usage is TRBV5-1 and J usage is TRBJ1-4; 7 bases line up with TRBD1. Germline CDR1 is SGHRS and CDR2 is YFSETQ. J was trimmed by 6 bases and V by 6 bases; bases with no gene match: 8. This CDR3 is 14 amino acids long.

The chain employs TRBV28 and TRBJ2-7, with D perhaps matching TRBD2 (5 bases). Trimming left V 11 bases short and J 5 bases short, with 13 bases between. Germline CDR1 reads MDHEN; CDR2 reads SYDVKM. This CDR3 region has 11 residues. The CDR3 loop reads CASRSGNEQYV. The CDR3, as DNA: TGTGCCTCCCGCTCCGGGAACGAGCAGTACGTC.

This chain connects TRBV6-2 or TRBV6-3 to TRBJ2-1, with 10 bases aligning to TRBD2. With 2 bases clipped from V and 3 bases from J, the junction kept 1 base outside the gene matches. Germline V gene data show CDR1 as MNHEY and CDR2 as SVGEGT. This CDR3 region has 15 residues. CDR3 region: CASSYVAGGYNEQFF. The CDR3 nucleotides read TGTGCCAGCAGTTACGTAGCGGGGGGCTACAATGAGCAGTTCTTC.

V gene TRBV5-1 combines with J gene TRBJ2-1, with D possibly TRBD2 on 6 matching bases. The CDR3 spans 16 residues. Germline-derived CDR1 and CDR2 are SGHRS and YFSETQ. Trimming stripped 1 base from V and 0 bases from J, with 11 bases between. Here the CDR3 DNA reads TGCGCCAGCAGCTTGATAGCGGTAAGCTCCTACAATGAGCAGTTCTTC. Its translation is CASSLIAVSSYNEQFF. The full variable domain, in which reference TRBV5-1 and TRBJ2-1 provide the parts outside the CDR3, is KAGVTQTPRYLIKTRGQQVTLSCSPISGHRSVSWYQQTPGQGLQFLFEYFSETQRNKGNFPGRFSGRQFSNSRSEMNVSTLELGDSALYLCASSLIAVSSYNEQFFGPGTRLTVL.